Listed here are 24 T cell receptor beta chains from one sample, sequenced in a study of blood T cell repertoires in COVID-19. Produced via immunoSEQ multiplex PCR; TCRdb's table is partial and in-frame only. The table shows over 100,000 clones, with about 83% occurring only once. Specimen: peripheral blood. Every receptor here comes from a man between 40 and 49 years old with active or convalescent COVID-19.

The chain uses TRBV2 and TRBJ2-5, with 11 nucleotides matching TRBD1. Germline loops: CDR1 SNHLY, CDR2 FYNNEI. There are 15 residues in the CDR3. V shed 5 bases, J shed 2 bases, and the junction held 4 bases outside the gene matches. The CDR3: CASSLDRGRQETQYF. CDR3 DNA: TGTGCCAGCAGTCTGGACAGGGGGCGGCAAGAGACCCAGTACTTC.

The CDR3 loop is CASAKLLETQYF. Written as DNA, the CDR3 is TGTGCCAGCGCGAAGTTGCTGGAGACCCAGTACTTC. The genes are TRBV2 and TRBJ2-5; D call uncertain. The CDR3 length is 12 residues. Germline CDR1 reads SNHLY; CDR2 reads FYNNEI. With 8 bases removed from V and 5 bases from J, the gap between germline ends came to 12 bases. Full variable domain (remainder filled in from reference TRBV2 and TRBJ2-5): EPEVTQTPSHQVTQMGQEVILRCVPISNHLYFYWYRQILGQKVEFLVSFYNNEISEKSEIFDDQFSVERPDGSNFTLKIRSTKLEDSAMYFCASAKLLETQYFGPGTRLLVL.

The CDR3 sequence: CASSRLALAPYEQYF. DNA for the CDR3: TGTGCCAGCAGTCGACTAGCACTTGCCCCCTACGAGCAGTACTTC. The V and J genes are TRBV6-2 or TRBV6-3 and TRBJ2-7; TRBD2 matches at 7 bases. Germline trimming cut 5 bases from V and 2 bases from J; bases unmatched to any gene: 9. CDR3 size: 15 residues. The germline V gene has CDR1 MNHEY and CDR2 SVGEGT.

The chain combines TRBV6-2 or TRBV6-3 with TRBJ2-7, with TRBD1 as a possible D gene (6 bases). This CDR3 has 11 amino acids. V was pared by 9 bases and J by 3 bases, with 9 bases between. CDR1 is MNHEY, CDR2 SVGEGT, per germline. CDR3 protein: CASSRGYEQYF. As DNA, the CDR3 is TGTGCCAGTAGCAGGGGCTACGAGCAGTACTTC.

This rearrangement joins TRBV19 to TRBJ1-5; maybe TRBD1 (6 bases). V was shortened by 5 bases and J by 7 bases, with 21 bases between the two germline ends. CDR1 and CDR2 from the germline V gene are LNHDA and SQIVND (reference sequence). The CDR3 is 16 residues long. CDR3 region: CASSPTRQARRQPQHF. The DNA for the CDR3 is TGTGCCAGTAGTCCGACAAGACAGGCAAGGAGGCAGCCCCAGCATTTT. The whole variable domain, filled in from reference TRBV19 and TRBJ1-5, reads DGGITQSPKYLFRKEGQNVTLSCEQNLNHDAMYWYRQDPGQGLRLIYYSQIVNDFQKGDIAEGYSVSREKKESFPLTVTSAQKNPTAFYLCASSPTRQARRQPQHFGDGTRLSIL.

V is TRBV2 and J is TRBJ1-6; possible D gene TRBD1, 5 bases. Germline CDR1 reads SNHLY; CDR2 reads FYNNEI. V lost 6 bases, J lost 7 bases, and 13 bases lay in between. CDR3 length equals 14 residues. This chain's CDR3 is CASRGGWGNSPLHF. The CDR3 region has the DNA TGTGCCAGCAGGGGGGGGTGGGGCAATTCACCCCTCCACTTT.

J is TRBJ2-3 and V is TRBV4-1; 7 bases line up with TRBD2. The germline V gene has CDR1 MGHRA and CDR2 YSYEKL. The CDR3 runs 14 residues. With 4 bases clipped from V and 5 bases from J, the junction kept 6 bases outside the gene matches. For the CDR3, the DNA is TGCGCCAGCAGCCTAGGACTAGGAGAAGATACGCAGTATTTT. Its protein is CASSLGLGEDTQYF.

The chain couples TRBV6-5 to TRBJ2-7; D remains unclear. This CDR3 has 13 residues. The germline V gene has CDR1 MNHEY and CDR2 SVGAGI. Trimming stripped 4 bases from V and 4 bases from J, with 11 bases between. CDR3 in DNA: TGTGCCAGCAGTTCCAACTCTTGGTACGAGCAGTACTTC. This codes for CASSSNSWYEQYF.

The genes are TRBV24-1 and TRBJ2-1; TRBD2 agrees at 7 bases. CDR1 is KGHDR and CDR2 is SFDVKD in the germline V gene. The CDR3 runs to 13 residues. Trimming cost V 3 bases and J 9 bases; bases outside gene matches: 4. This chain's CDR3 is CATSDNWGGEQFF. The CDR3 region has the DNA TGTGCCACCAGTGATAATTGGGGGGGTGAGCAGTTCTTC.

The chain recombines TRBV6-5 with TRBJ1-6; TRBD1 is a possible D gene (5 bases). This CDR3 region has 16 residues. V shed 2 bases and J shed 7 bases, with 15 bases lying between them. CDR1 and CDR2 (germline): MNHEY, SVGAGI. CDR3 amino acids: CASSYTPGRANSPLHF. DNA for the CDR3: TGTGCCAGCAGTTACACCCCAGGCAGGGCGAATTCACCCCTCCACTTT.

The V gene is TRBV7-2, the J gene TRBJ2-3, with D tentatively TRBD1 (6 bases). Germline CDR1 SGHTA, CDR2 FQGNSA. V dropped 5 bases and J dropped 6 bases, with 9 bases sitting between them. The CDR3 is 12 residues long. CDR3 in amino acids: CASSVRGDTQYF. CDR3 nucleotide sequence: TGTGCCAGCAGCGTAAGGGGGGATACGCAGTATTTT.

The chain carries TRBV6-6 and TRBJ2-5; D gene unclear. The V and J ends lost 0 bases and 0 bases respectively, with 8 bases between them. Germline V gene data show CDR1 as MNHNY and CDR2 as SVGAGI (reference sequence). This CDR3 contains 15 residues. The CDR3 here is CASSYSATDQETQYF. CDR3 DNA sequence: TGTGCCAGCAGTTACTCAGCCACGGACCAAGAGACCCAGTACTTC.

J is TRBJ1-1 and V is TRBV10-3, with a weak D call TRBD1 (6 bases). V gave up 2 bases and J gave up 3 bases, with 16 bases separating them. The CDR3 extends over 16 amino acids. The germline V gene encodes CDR1 ENHRY and CDR2 SYGVKD. The CDR3 is CAISEGGRATDTEAFF. Written as DNA, the CDR3 is TGTGCCATCAGTGAGGGGGGCAGGGCTACGGACACTGAAGCTTTCTTT.

The chain couples TRBV11-2 to TRBJ1-1; D possibly corresponds to TRBD1 (6 bases). Per germline, CDR1 SGHAT and CDR2 FQNNGV. V shed 5 bases and J shed 2 bases, with 12 bases lying between them. This CDR3 comprises 14 residues. In DNA form, the CDR3 reads TGTGCCAGCAGCCCTGGACAGTCAAACACTGAAGCTTTCTTT. This sequence encodes CASSPGQSNTEAFF. The complete variable domain, with remaining parts taken from reference TRBV11-2 and TRBJ1-1, reads EAGVAQSPRYKIIEKRQSVAFWCNPISGHATLYWYQQILGQGPKLLIQFQNNGVVDDSQLPKDRFSAERLKGVDSTLKIQPAKLEDSAVYLCASSPGQSNTEAFFGQGTRLTVV.

This chain connects TRBV9 to TRBJ1-3; D may be TRBD1 (5 bases). Germline CDR1 is SGDLS and CDR2 is YYNGEE. This CDR3 is 15 amino acids long. V lost 4 bases to trimming and J lost 0 bases, with 11 bases between them. This CDR3 is CASSKDTYSGNTIYF. The CDR3 DNA reads as TGTGCCAGCAGCAAGGACACCTACTCTGGAAACACCATATATTTT.

This clone was recorded once. This chain uses TRBV5-1 with TRBJ2-1, with D tentatively TRBD1 (6 bases). The germline V and J ends were trimmed by 4 bases and 0 bases, with 8 bases remaining between them. CDR1 and CDR2 (germline): SGHRS, YFSETQ. The CDR3 sequence is 14 residues long. In DNA form, the CDR3 reads TGCGCCAGCAGCGAGGGGGTCTCCTACAATGAGCAGTTCTTC. Translation gives CASSEGVSYNEQFF.

This chain uses TRBV6-5 with TRBJ2-1; TRBD2 matches 11 bases. Germline CDR1 and CDR2: MNHEY and SVGAGI. The J segment lost 3 bases and the V segment lost 2 bases, leaving 0 bases of the junction unmatched. This CDR3 has 15 amino acids. The CDR3 region is CASSYTSGGYNEQFF. CDR3 nucleotide sequence: TGTGCCAGCAGTTACACTAGCGGGGGCTACAATGAGCAGTTCTTC.

The V gene is TRBV3-1 (or the pseudogene TRBV3-2), the J gene TRBJ1-1; possibly TRBD1 for D (6 bases). Trimming stripped 5 bases from V and 2 bases from J, with 15 bases between. Germline V gene sequence: CDR1 LGHDT, CDR2 YNNKEL (reference sequence). This CDR3 region has 15 residues. The CDR3 DNA reads as TGTGCCAGCAGCAAAATGACAGGTTCTAACACTGAAGCTTTCTTT. Translating gives CASSKMTGSNTEAFF.

The chain links TRBV6-1 to TRBJ2-1, with 10 nucleotides matching TRBD2. The J segment lost 7 bases and the V segment lost 7 bases, leaving 10 bases of the junction unmatched. The CDR3 length is 15 residues. Germline V gene lookup returns CDR1 MNHNS and CDR2 SASEGT. The CDR3 protein is CASTSPLAGENEQFF. The CDR3 coding sequence is TGTGCCAGCACGTCACCTCTAGCGGGGGAGAATGAGCAGTTCTTC.

The chain has TRBV28 and TRBJ1-2; D uncertain. Germline V gene data show CDR1 as MDHEN and CDR2 as SYDVKM. The CDR3 has 12 amino acids. V dropped 6 bases and J dropped 3 bases, with 8 bases sitting between them. DNA of the CDR3: TGTGCCAGCAGCCAACTCGACTATGGCTACACCTTC. Its translation: CASSQLDYGYTF.

The chain combines TRBV5-6 with TRBJ1-1; 9 positions match TRBD1. Germline CDR1 and CDR2: SGHDT and YYEEEE. There are 14 residues in the CDR3. J was trimmed by 2 bases and V by 2 bases; bases with no gene match: 1. The CDR3: CASSLQGANTEAFF. CDR3 bases: TGTGCCAGCAGCTTACAGGGGGCCAACACTGAAGCTTTCTTT. Full variable domain (missing parts from reference TRBV5-6 and TRBJ1-1): DAGVTQSPTHLIKTRGQQVTLRCSPKSGHDTVSWYQQALGQGPQFIFQYYEEEERQRGNFPDRFSGHQFPNYSSELNVNALLLGDSALYLCASSLQGANTEAFFGQGTRLTVV.

CDR3 nucleotides: TGTGCCAGCAGCTCGGGAGCGGGGGGGACCTACGAGCAGTACTTC. Translating gives CASSSGAGGTYEQYF. This rearrangement joins TRBV6-2 or TRBV6-3 to TRBJ2-7; 10 bases are a match to TRBD2. Germline lookup yields CDR1 MNHEY and CDR2 SVGEGT. This CDR3 has 15 amino acids. V was pared by 6 bases and J by 2 bases, with 7 bases of the junction left unmatched.

This clone was seen once. This chain connects TRBV15 to TRBJ2-1; 10 bases align to TRBD1. Germline CDR1 LNHNV, CDR2 YYDKDF (reference sequence). The V gene end was trimmed by 0 bases and the J gene end by 2 bases; junction bases not matched to a gene: 7. This CDR3 spans 18 amino acids. In DNA form, the CDR3 reads TGTGCCACCAGCAGAGACTCAAGACAGGGGGCGGCCTACAATGAGCAGTTCTTC. It codes for CATSRDSRQGAAYNEQFF.

In the case of this clone: Other DNA sequences in this sample translate to the same CDR3. V usage is TRBV18 and J usage is TRBJ2-7; D perhaps matches TRBD1 (6 bases). This CDR3 has 14 amino acids. In germline, CDR1 is KGHSH, CDR2 LQKENI. With 3 bases removed from V and 0 bases from J, the gap between germline ends came to 9 bases. The CDR3 here is CASSPDRSSYEQYF. In nucleotides, the CDR3 is TGTGCCAGCTCACCCGACAGGTCCTCCTACGAGCAGTACTTC.